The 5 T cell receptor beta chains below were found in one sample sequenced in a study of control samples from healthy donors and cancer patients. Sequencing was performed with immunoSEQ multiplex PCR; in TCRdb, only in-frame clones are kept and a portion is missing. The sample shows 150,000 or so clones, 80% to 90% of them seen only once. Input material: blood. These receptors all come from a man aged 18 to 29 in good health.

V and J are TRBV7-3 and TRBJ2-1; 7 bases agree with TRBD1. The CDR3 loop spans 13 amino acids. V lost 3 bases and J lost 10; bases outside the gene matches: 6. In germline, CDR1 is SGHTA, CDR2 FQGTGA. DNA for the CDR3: TGTGCCAGCAGCTTTCTAGGGGGCAACGAGCAGTTCTTC. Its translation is CASSFLGGNEQFF.

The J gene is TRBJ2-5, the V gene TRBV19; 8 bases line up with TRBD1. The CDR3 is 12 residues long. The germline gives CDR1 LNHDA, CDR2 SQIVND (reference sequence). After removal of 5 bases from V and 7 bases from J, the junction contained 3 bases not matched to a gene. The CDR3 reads CASSQGAGTQYF. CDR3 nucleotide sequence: TGTGCCAGTAGTCAGGGGGCTGGGACCCAGTACTTC. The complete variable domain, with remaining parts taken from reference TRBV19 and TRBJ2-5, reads DGGITQSPKYLFRKEGQNVTLSCEQNLNHDAMYWYRQDPGQGLRLIYYSQIVNDFQKGDIAEGYSVSREKKESFPLTVTSAQKNPTAFYLCASSQGAGTQYFGPGTRLLVL.

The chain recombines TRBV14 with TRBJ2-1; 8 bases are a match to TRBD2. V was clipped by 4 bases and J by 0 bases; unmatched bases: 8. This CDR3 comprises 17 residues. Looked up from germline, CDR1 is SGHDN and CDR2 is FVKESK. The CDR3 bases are TGTGCCAGCAGCCCACTGGGACTAGGGAGCTCCTACAATGAGCAGTTCTTC. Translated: CASSPLGLGSSYNEQFF. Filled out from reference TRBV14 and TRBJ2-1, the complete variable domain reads EAGVTQFPSHSVIEKGQTVTLRCDPISGHDNLYWYRRVMGKEIKFLLHFVKESKQDESGMPNNRFLAERTGGTYSTLKVQPAELEDSGVYFCASSPLGLGSSYNEQFFGPGTRLTVL.

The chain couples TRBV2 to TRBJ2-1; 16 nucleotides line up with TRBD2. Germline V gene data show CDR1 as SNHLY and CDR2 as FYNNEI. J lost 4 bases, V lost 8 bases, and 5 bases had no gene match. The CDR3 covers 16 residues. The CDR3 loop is CASGTSGGAAYNEQFF. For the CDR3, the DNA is TGTGCCAGCGGGACTAGCGGGGGGGCCGCTTACAATGAGCAGTTCTTC.

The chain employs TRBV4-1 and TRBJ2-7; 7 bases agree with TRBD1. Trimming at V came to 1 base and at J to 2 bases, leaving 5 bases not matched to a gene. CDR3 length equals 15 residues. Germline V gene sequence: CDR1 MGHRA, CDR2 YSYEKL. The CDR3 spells CASSQGQGRAYEQYF. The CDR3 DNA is TGCGCCAGCAGCCAAGGACAGGGCCGAGCCTACGAGCAGTACTTC.